Listed below are T cell receptor beta chains from one sample, sequenced in a study of beta chain features in type 1 diabetes. Generated by immunoSEQ multiplex PCR, the TCRdb table keeps only in-frame clones and is missing some. The data show approximately 50,000 clones, about 60% seen once. Material for sequencing was stem cell memory CD4+ T cells from blood. These TCRs come from a woman under 40 with type 1 diabetes. Both conserved end residues are part of each CDR3. D genes are given only for firm matches. Expanded clones are given a class, and other clones once, few, many or no size at all.

>14|.|TRBD1|TRBJ1-1|TRBV19
CASSRDSLNTEAFF
TGTGCCAGTAGTCGGGACAGTTTGAACACTGAAGCTTTCTTT
>13|.|TRBD1|TRBJ1-4|TRBV30
CASDRESNEKLFF
TGTGCCTCCGACAGGGAAAGTAATGAAAAACTGTTTTTT
>14|few|TRBD1|TRBJ2-7|TRBV7-2
CASSLGDRLYEQYF
TGTGCCAGCAGCTTAGGGGACAGACTCTACGAGCAGTACTTC
>15|.|TRBD1|TRBJ1-1|TRBV7-3
CASSFSGQGDTEAFF
TGTGCCAGCAGCTTTTCGGGACAGGGTGATACTGAAGCTTTCTTT
>15|.|TRBD2|TRBJ2-1|TRBV29-1
CSATPLAGTYNEQFF
TGCAGCGCCACACCACTAGCGGGGACTTACAATGAGCAGTTCTTC
>13|.|.|TRBJ1-3|TRBV29-1
CSAGTTEGNTIYF
TGCAGCGCCGGGACAACCGAGGGAAACACCATATATTTT
>11|.|.|TRBJ2-5|TRBV6-5
CASSFEETQYF
TGTGCCAGCAGCTTCGAAGAGACCCAGTACTTC
>16|.|TRBD2|TRBJ2-1|TRBV4-2
CASSQDSGRANNEQFF
TGTGCCAGCAGCCAGGATAGCGGGAGGGCCAACAATGAGCAGTTCTTC
>16|.|TRBD2|TRBJ2-3|TRBV4-2
CASSQELAGITDTQYF
TGTGCCAGCAGCCAAGAGCTAGCGGGTATCACAGATACGCAGTATTTT
>14|.|.|TRBJ2-1|TRBV14
CASSPMSRGHEQFF
TGTGCCAGCAGCCCAATGAGCAGGGGCCATGAGCAGTTCTTC
>13|.|.|TRBJ2-1|TRBV28
CASRTSSYNEQFF
TGTGCCAGTCGAACTTCTTCCTACAATGAGCAGTTCTTC
>16|.|.|TRBJ2-3|TRBV21-1
CASSKGAGGFTDTQYF
TGTGCCAGCAGCAAAGGAGCAGGGGGCTTCACAGATACGCAGTATTTT
>15|.|TRBD1|TRBJ1-1|TRBV5-1
CASRWTGESGTEAFF
TGCGCCAGCAGGTGGACAGGGGAAAGTGGCACTGAAGCTTTCTTT
>16|few|TRBD2|TRBJ2-3|TRBV5-1
CASSSAGLAGADTQYF
TGCGCCAGCAGCTCCGCGGGTCTAGCGGGAGCAGATACGCAGTATTTT
>14|once|TRBD2|TRBJ2-5|TRBV19
CASSVRTSGRPPYF
TGTGCCAGTAGTGTCCGGACTAGCGGGAGACCCCCGTACTTC
>13|.|.|TRBJ2-1|TRBV12-5
CASAQTRIDEQFF
TGTGCTAGTGCTCAGACTAGAATCGATGAGCAGTTCTTC
>15|few|TRBD1|TRBJ2-3|TRBV2
CASTLQGTRTDTQYF
TGTGCCAGCACCCTACAGGGGACGCGCACAGATACGCAGTATTTT
>15|once|TRBD2|TRBJ2-7|TRBV15
CATSRLGGTPYEQYF
TGTGCCACCAGCAGATTGGGAGGGACTCCTTACGAGCAGTACTTC
>15|once|.|TRBJ1-5|TRBV5-1
CASSLYGGSDQPQHF
TGCGCCAGCAGCTTGTACGGGGGTAGCGATCAGCCCCAGCATTTT
>16|.|TRBD2|TRBJ2-3|TRBV11-3
CASSLGFSGRTDTQYF
TGTGCCAGCAGCTTAGGGTTCAGCGGGAGGACAGATACGCAGTATTTT
>16|few|.|TRBJ2-7|TRBV5-1
CASSSSGQSSSYEQYF
TGCGCCAGCAGCAGCAGCGGACAGAGTTCCTCCTACGAGCAGTACTTC
>17|.|TRBD1|TRBJ1-1|TRBV7-3
CASSPRRTTGETTEAFF
TGTGCCAGCAGCCCAAGGAGGACGACAGGGGAGACCACTGAAGCTTTCTTT
>15|.|.|TRBJ1-3|TRBV7-3
CASSLMGASGNTIYF
TGTGCCAGCAGCCTAATGGGGGCCTCTGGAAACACCATATATTTT
>15|few|TRBD2|TRBJ2-1|TRBV5-1
CASSRGSGIGNEQFF
TGCGCCAGCAGTCGGGGTAGCGGGATTGGTAATGAGCAGTTCTTC
>16|.|.|TRBJ1-1|TRBV7-9
CASSLAPAGPVAEAFF
TGTGCCAGCAGCTTAGCGCCTGCAGGCCCCGTCGCTGAAGCTTTCTTT
>14|.|TRBD1|TRBJ1-2|TRBV19
CASSITGAGYGYTF
TGTGCCAGTAGTATAACAGGGGCAGGATATGGCTACACCTTC
>15|few|.|TRBJ1-2|TRBV5-1
CASSAGGGEAYGYTF
TGCGCCAGCAGCGCGGGCGGCGGGGAGGCCTATGGCTACACCTTC
>16|.|TRBD2|TRBJ2-3|TRBV5-1
CASSLVTSGSTDTQYF
TGCGCCAGCAGCTTGGTAACTAGCGGGAGCACAGATACGCAGTATTTT
>16|.|.|TRBJ2-1|TRBV25-1
CASSDQVGRGDNEQFF
TGTGCCAGCAGTGATCAGGTCGGGAGAGGGGACAATGAGCAGTTCTTC